This section outlines one T cell receptor (beta chain) sequence together with its context. Its antigen is unidentified. The CDR3 extends over 11 amino acids. Looked up from germline, CDR1 is SGHVS and CDR2 is FNYEAQ. Trimming pared 5 bases from V and 10 bases from J, leaving 9 bases between. Sample time point: before preoperative PTX-NDP chemotherapy. Via MiXCR, TCRdb re-called the PCR reads, giving one row per CDR3 protein. Of over 9,500 distinct CDR3 sequences in the sample, 45% to 55% are singletons; the top ten hold 16%. The data derive from a study of esophageal squamous cell carcinoma under preoperative chemotherapy. General observations from the study: Post-treatment tumor-infiltrating lymphocytes appeared partly derived from peripheral T cells migrating into the tumor. Peripheral T cells showed a significant TCR diversity increase after chemotherapy, unlike tumor-infiltrating lymphocytes.

The TCR was taken from a human donor with esophageal squamous cell carcinoma. The donor label of this sample is uncertain. The sample was taken from a patient given preoperative chemotherapy. The chain joins TRBV7-6 to TRBJ2-1; a possible D gene is TRBD1 (6 bases). The CDR3 reads CASSPGDEQFF. In DNA, the CDR3 is TGTGCCAGCAGCCCAGGGGACGAGCAGTTCTTC.